What follows is one T cell receptor beta chain and its context. What it recognizes is unknown. The V gene end was trimmed by 6 bases and the J gene end by 5 bases; junction bases not matched to a gene: 12. This CDR3 is built from 15 residues. Germline CDR1 MNHEY, CDR2 SVGAGI. These data come from a study of cytomegalovirus exposure and HLA in healthy donors. The study ran its PCR with 60 Vbeta and 13 Jbeta primers. As processed by the authors: Approximately 11 million shared chains were among about 80 million unique TCR beta chains counted in a later analysis. TCRdb's copy holds only in-frame clones and misses some; the assay was immunoSEQ multiplex PCR. V and J calls and clone size are those listed in that table; D and trimming were worked out from the DNA. The sample records 140,000 or so clones, about 82% being singletons. General study findings and limits: Reportedly, TCR beta sequences accurately predicted HLA-A and HLA-B alleles in most subjects. A few CMV-associated chains proved CMV antigen-specific in vitro.

The sequence was collected from a male donor in good health and CMV-seronegative. Sequencing input: PBMCs. The chain recombines TRBV6-5 with TRBJ1-1; 7 bases fit TRBD1. The CDR3 coding sequence is TGTGCCAGCAGCCTGCTCGAGGGGGCGAAGACTGAAGCTTTCTTT. The encoded protein is CASSLLEGAKTEAFF.